This T cell receptor (beta chain) was identified in a study of response to subunit inactivated influenza vaccine. TCRdb ran MiXCR on the RT-PCR reads and lists one entry per CDR3 protein. The repertoire holds some 550,000 distinct CDR3 sequences, with approximately 22% as singletons. The same data also went into a second study, on T cells expressing NK-cell markers. That report adds: Researchers built TCR beta cDNA using 5'RACE template switching with UMIs. Dominant NKG2C+ clonotypes were found to form roughly 1.0-7.5% of CD8+ T cells in about 6 donors. Also leading the CD3+CD56-NKG2C+ fraction in several donors were these clonotypes. Whether expanded NKG2C+ T cell clones recognized HCMV stayed uncertain.

Material: CD4+ T cells sorted from PBMCs, obtained 11 to 12 days after vaccination. The origin of this receptor is a man aged 45-65 years who received an inactivated influenza vaccine.

In nucleotides, the CDR3 is TGTGCCAGCAGTTTACGCAGAATGAACACTGAAGCTTTCTTT. Amino acid sequence: CASSLRRMNTEAFF. The V call is TRBV12-3 or TRBV12-4, the J call TRBJ1-1; no definite D call. The CDR3 has 14 amino acids. Trimming took off 2 bases at V and 0 bases at J, with 7 bases between the two ends.